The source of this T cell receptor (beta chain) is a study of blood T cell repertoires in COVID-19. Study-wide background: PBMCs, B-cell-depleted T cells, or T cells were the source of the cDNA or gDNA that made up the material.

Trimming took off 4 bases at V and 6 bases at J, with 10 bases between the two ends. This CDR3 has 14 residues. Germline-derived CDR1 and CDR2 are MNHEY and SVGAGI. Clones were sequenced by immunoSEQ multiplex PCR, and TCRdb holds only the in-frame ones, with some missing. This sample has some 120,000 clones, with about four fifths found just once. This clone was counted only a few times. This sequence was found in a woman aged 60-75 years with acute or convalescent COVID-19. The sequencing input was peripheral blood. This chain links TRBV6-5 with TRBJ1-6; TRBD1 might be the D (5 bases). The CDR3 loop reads CASSWAGLNSPLHF. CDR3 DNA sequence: TGTGCCAGCAGTTGGGCAGGGCTTAATTCACCCCTCCACTTT.